The 13 T cell receptor beta chains presented below share a single source sample, sequenced in a study of OX40 agonist ivuxolimab in advanced cancers. The method was immunoSEQ multiplex PCR; TCRdb's version includes in-frame clones alone and lacks a portion of them. This repertoire shows tens of thousands of clones, under 95% found once; its top ten account for approximately 7.9%. Source: CD4+ or CD8+ T cells sorted from blood, taken in a trial of the OX40 agonist ivuxolimab. Source of these receptors: an adult with an advanced solid tumor such as melanoma, head and neck, liver or kidney cancer.

CDR3 nucleotide sequence: TGCGCCAGCAGCCAAGTGGGGTCCCCCTCCTACGAGCAGTACTTC. Residues: CASSQVGSPSYEQYF. The rearrangement joins TRBV4-1 to TRBJ2-7; D is undetermined. Germline V gene sequence: CDR1 MGHRA, CDR2 YSYEKL. V was cut by 1 base and J by 0 bases, with 10 bases left in between. The CDR3 consists of 15 residues.

This chain joins TRBV6-4 and TRBJ2-2; TRBD1 agrees at 7 bases. V lost 6 bases and J lost 3; bases outside the gene matches: 7. Looked up from germline, CDR1 is MRHNA and CDR2 is SNTAGT. CDR3 size: 15 residues. CDR3 DNA sequence: TGTGCCAGCAGCCCGTCAGGGGGAGACACCGGGGAGCTGTTTTTT. Protein: CASSPSGGDTGELFF.

This sequence joins TRBV27 and TRBJ1-2; maybe TRBD1 (6 bases). The CDR3 loop spans 14 amino acids. Germline V lookup: CDR1 MNHEY, CDR2 SMNVEV (reference sequence). Trimming removed 5 bases at V and 3 bases at J, with 13 bases between. The CDR3: CASSPEQGDYGYTF. CDR3 in DNA: TGTGCCAGCAGTCCCGAACAGGGAGACTATGGCTACACCTTC.

V gene TRBV29-1 combines with J gene TRBJ1-1, with D possibly being TRBD1 (5 bases). Germline V lookup: CDR1 SQVTM, CDR2 ANQGSEA. The CDR3 consists of 13 residues. V was pared by 3 bases and J by 5 bases, with 13 bases between. The CDR3 here is CSVDRGDGTEAFF. For the CDR3, the DNA is TGCAGCGTTGATCGAGGGGATGGTACTGAAGCTTTCTTT.

The chain couples TRBV19 to TRBJ2-1; 12 nucleotides agree with TRBD2. The CDR3 runs to 15 residues. V was pared by 2 bases and J by 7 bases, with 3 bases of the junction left unmatched. Germline V gene data show CDR1 as LNHDA and CDR2 as SQIVND (reference sequence). CDR3 DNA sequence: TGTGCCAGTAGTATACTAGCGGGAGGGCCAAATGAGCAGTTCTTC. Its translation is CASSILAGGPNEQFF.

J is TRBJ1-5 and V is TRBV19, with D possibly being TRBD1 (5 bases). Trimming shortened V by 3 bases and J by 4 bases, and 13 bases separated the two germline ends. Germline CDR1 and CDR2: LNHDA and SQIVND (reference sequence). The CDR3 loop spans 15 amino acids. CDR3 in amino acids: CASSMAGKGNQPQHF. Written as DNA, the CDR3 is TGTGCCAGTAGTATGGCAGGGAAAGGTAATCAGCCCCAGCATTTT.

The chain is built from TRBV7-6 and TRBJ2-7; maybe TRBD1 (5 bases). CDR1 is SGHVS, CDR2 FNYEAQ, per germline. The germline V and J ends were trimmed by 3 bases and 5 bases, with 14 bases remaining between them. The CDR3 extends over 14 amino acids. CDR3 DNA sequence: TGTGCCAGCAGCTTGGGGCAGGGAATTGACGAGCAGTACTTC. Its translation is CASSLGQGIDEQYF. Full variable domain (remainder filled in from reference TRBV7-6 and TRBJ2-7): GAGVSQSPRYKVTKRGQDVALRCDPISGHVSLYWYRQALGQGPEFLTYFNYEAQQDKSGLPNDRFSAERPEGSISTLTIQRTEQRDSAMYRCASSLGQGIDEQYFGPGTRLTVT.

V is TRBV27 and J is TRBJ1-2, with 9 bases fitting TRBD1. Germline values: CDR1 MNHEY, CDR2 SMNVEV (reference sequence). This CDR3 has 15 residues. Trimming cost V 6 bases and J 4 bases; bases outside gene matches: 9. The CDR3 sequence is CASSIGTGSFYGYTF. The CDR3, as DNA: TGTGCCAGCAGCATCGGGACAGGGAGTTTCTATGGCTACACCTTC.

The V gene is TRBV28, the J gene TRBJ2-1, with D perhaps TRBD2 (5 bases). The germline V gene encodes CDR1 MDHEN and CDR2 SYDVKM. V dropped 3 bases and J dropped 5 bases, with 8 bases sitting between them. CDR3 size: 13 residues. The DNA of the CDR3 is TGTGCCAGCAGTTTCCGAGGGAACAATGAGCAGTTCTTC. It codes for CASSFRGNNEQFF.

The rearrangement uses TRBV4-1 and TRBJ2-1; maybe TRBD2 (6 bases). CDR1 and CDR2 from the germline V gene are MGHRA and YSYEKL. V shed 0 bases and J shed 4 bases, with 19 bases lying between them. The CDR3 is made up of 18 amino acids. As DNA, the CDR3 is TGCGCCAGCAGCCAAGATCCCTCAACCGGGGGTTGGTACAATGAGCAGTTCTTC. It translates to CASSQDPSTGGWYNEQFF.

The genes are TRBV27 and TRBJ1-1, with 7 bases that match TRBD1. This CDR3 is built from 13 residues. The germline V gene has CDR1 MNHEY and CDR2 SMNVEV (reference sequence). V was pared by 5 bases and J by 7 bases, with 7 bases of the junction left unmatched. CDR3 nucleotides: TGTGCCAGCAGTCCCATCCGGGACAGTGAAGCTTTCTTT. It is translated as CASSPIRDSEAFF.

In regard to this clone: The junction departs from the called germline gene at one end, perhaps through a read error. The chain recombines TRBV13 with TRBJ2-1; 14 bases align to TRBD2. The germline V gene encodes CDR1 PRHDT and CDR2 FYEKMQ (reference sequence). This CDR3 has 17 residues. CDR3 bases: TGTGCCAGCAGCACTGGGACTAGCGGGGGAATCTACAATGATCAGTTCTTC. Its translation: CASSTGTSGGIYNDQFF. The whole variable domain, filled in from reference TRBV13 and TRBJ2-1, reads AAGVIQSPRHLIKEKRETATLKCYPIPRHDTVYWYQQGPGQDPQFLISFYEKMQSDKGSIPDRFSAQQFSDYHSELNMSSLELGDSALYFCASSTGTSGGIYNDQFFGPGTRLTVL.

V usage is TRBV2 and J usage is TRBJ2-5, with TRBD1 matching over 9 bases. The CDR3 runs 15 residues. Losses at the gene ends were 3 bases for V and 6 bases for J; bases not matched to a gene: 8. Germline V lookup: CDR1 SNHLY, CDR2 FYNNEI. The CDR3 is CASSDQGQGQKTQYF. The CDR3 nucleotides are TGTGCCAGCAGTGACCAAGGACAGGGGCAAAAGACCCAGTACTTC.